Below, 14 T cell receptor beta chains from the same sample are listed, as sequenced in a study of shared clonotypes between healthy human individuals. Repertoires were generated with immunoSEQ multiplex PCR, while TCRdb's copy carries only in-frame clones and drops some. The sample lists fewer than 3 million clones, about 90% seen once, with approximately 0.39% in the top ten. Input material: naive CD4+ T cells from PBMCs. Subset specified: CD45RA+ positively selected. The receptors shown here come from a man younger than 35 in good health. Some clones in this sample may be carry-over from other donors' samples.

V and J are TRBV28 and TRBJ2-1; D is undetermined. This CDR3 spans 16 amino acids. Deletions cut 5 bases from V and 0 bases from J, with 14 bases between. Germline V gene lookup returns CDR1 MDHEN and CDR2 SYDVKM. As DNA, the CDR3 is TGTGCCAGCAGTCCCCAAGCACTCGGCTCCTACAATGAGCAGTTCTTC. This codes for CASSPQALGSYNEQFF.

Here the CDR3 reads CASSVTINYGYTF. The CDR3 DNA is TGTGCCAGCAGCGTGACCATTAACTATGGCTACACCTTC. V and J are TRBV5-6 and TRBJ1-2; D is unresolved. The CDR3 runs to 13 residues. Germline V gene data show CDR1 as SGHDT and CDR2 as YYEEEE. Trimming removed 4 bases at V and 1 base at J, with 8 bases between.

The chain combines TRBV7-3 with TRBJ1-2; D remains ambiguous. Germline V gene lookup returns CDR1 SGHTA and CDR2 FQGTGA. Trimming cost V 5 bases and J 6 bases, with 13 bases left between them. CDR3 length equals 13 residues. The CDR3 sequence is CASSPFRVDGYTF. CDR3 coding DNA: TGTGCCAGCAGCCCTTTTCGGGTGGATGGCTACACCTTC.

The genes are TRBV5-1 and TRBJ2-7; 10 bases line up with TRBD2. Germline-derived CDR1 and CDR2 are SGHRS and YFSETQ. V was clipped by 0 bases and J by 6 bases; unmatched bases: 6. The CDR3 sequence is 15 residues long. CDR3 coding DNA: TGCGCCAGCAGCTTGGTAGCGGGGGGCTGGAGCGAGCAGTACTTC. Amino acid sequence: CASSLVAGGWSEQYF.

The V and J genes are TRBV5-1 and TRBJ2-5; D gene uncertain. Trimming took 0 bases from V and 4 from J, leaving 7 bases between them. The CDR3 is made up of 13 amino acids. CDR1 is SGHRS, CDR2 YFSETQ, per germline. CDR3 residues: CASSLVYRETQYF. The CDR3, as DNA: TGCGCCAGCAGCTTGGTCTACAGAGAGACCCAGTACTTC. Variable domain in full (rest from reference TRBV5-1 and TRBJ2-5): KAGVTQTPRYLIKTRGQQVTLSCSPISGHRSVSWYQQTPGQGLQFLFEYFSETQRNKGNFPGRFSGRQFSNSRSEMNVSTLELGDSALYLCASSLVYRETQYFGPGTRLLVL.

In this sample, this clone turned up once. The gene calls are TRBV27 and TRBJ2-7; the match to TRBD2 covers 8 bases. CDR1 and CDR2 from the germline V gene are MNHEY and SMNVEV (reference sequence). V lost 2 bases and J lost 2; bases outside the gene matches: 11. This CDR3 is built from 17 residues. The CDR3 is CASSLRGREGPAYEQYF. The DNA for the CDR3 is TGTGCCAGCAGTTTAAGAGGTCGGGAGGGCCCAGCCTACGAGCAGTACTTC.

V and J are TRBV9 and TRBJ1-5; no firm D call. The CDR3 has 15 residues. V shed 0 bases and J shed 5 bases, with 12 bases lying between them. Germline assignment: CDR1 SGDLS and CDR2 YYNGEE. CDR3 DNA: TGTGCCAGCAGCGTAGGAGGAAAGCCCTATCAGCCCCAGCATTTT. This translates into CASSVGGKPYQPQHF.

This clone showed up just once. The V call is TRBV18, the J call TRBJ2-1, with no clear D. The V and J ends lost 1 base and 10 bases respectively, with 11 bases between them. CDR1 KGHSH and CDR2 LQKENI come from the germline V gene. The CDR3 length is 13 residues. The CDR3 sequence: CASSPRQPDEQFF. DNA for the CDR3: TGTGCCAGCTCACCACGGCAGCCCGACGAGCAGTTCTTC.

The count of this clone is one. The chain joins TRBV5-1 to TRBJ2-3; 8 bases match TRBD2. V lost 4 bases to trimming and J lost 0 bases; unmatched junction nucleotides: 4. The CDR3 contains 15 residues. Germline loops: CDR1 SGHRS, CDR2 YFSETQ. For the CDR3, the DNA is TGCGCCAGCAGCCCTAGCGGGCTAAGCACAGATACGCAGTATTTT. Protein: CASSPSGLSTDTQYF.

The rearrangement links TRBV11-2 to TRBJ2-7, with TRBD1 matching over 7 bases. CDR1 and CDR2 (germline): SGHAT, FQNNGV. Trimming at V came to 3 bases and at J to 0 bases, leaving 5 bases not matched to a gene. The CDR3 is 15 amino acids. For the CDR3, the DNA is TGTGCCAGCAGCTTTTTGGGGACAGTCTCCTACGAGCAGTACTTC. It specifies CASSFLGTVSYEQYF.

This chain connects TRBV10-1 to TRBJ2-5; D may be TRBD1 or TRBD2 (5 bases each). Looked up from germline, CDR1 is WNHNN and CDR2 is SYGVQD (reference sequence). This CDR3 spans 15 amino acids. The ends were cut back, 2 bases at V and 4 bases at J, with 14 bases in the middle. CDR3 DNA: TGCGCCAGCAGTGAGGGGGGAGTACTCGGAGAGACCCAGTACTTC. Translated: CASSEGGVLGETQYF.

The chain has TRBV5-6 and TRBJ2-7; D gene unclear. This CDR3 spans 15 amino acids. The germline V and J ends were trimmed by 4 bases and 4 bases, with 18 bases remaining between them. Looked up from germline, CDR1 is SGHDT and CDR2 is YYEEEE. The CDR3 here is CASSPFPTYIYEQYF. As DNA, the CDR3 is TGTGCCAGCAGCCCCTTTCCGACGTATATTTACGAGCAGTACTTC.

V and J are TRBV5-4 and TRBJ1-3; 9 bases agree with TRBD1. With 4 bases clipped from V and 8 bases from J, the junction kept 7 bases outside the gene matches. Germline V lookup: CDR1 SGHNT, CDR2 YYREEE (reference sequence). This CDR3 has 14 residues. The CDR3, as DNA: TGTGCCAGCAGCCGGGACAGGGTTAAGGACACCATATATTTT. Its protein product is CASSRDRVKDTIYF.

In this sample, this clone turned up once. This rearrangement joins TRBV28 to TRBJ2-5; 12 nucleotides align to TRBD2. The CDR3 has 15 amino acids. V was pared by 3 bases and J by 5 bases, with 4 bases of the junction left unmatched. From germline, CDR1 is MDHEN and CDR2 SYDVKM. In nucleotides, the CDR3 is TGTGCCAGCAGTTTGACTAGCGGGAGAAGGGAGACCCAGTACTTC. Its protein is CASSLTSGRRETQYF.